These 22 T cell receptor beta chains originate from one sample sequenced in a study of human T cells and chemical hapten exposure. TCRdb used MiXCR to reprocess the RACE reads, holding one entry per CDR3 protein. Among roughly 100,000 distinct CDR3 sequences, approximately 8.2% were seen once, and the ten largest hold 2.9%. Time point described: healthy volunteer bleed at 2 weeks. Total RNA was isolated from whole blood that had not been fractionated. Sequenced sample: whole blood. The receptors come from a female donor in good health. Some clones in this sample may be carry-over from other donors' samples.

This clonotype has ten or more counts. V is TRBV28 and J is TRBJ1-2; tentatively, D is TRBD1 (5 bases). Trimming stripped 4 bases from V and 14 bases from J, with 17 bases between. CDR3 length: 12 residues. The germline V gene has CDR1 MDHEN and CDR2 SYDVKM. CDR3 bases: TGTGCCAGCAGTTCCGGGACCATGACCTTTACCTTC. Encoded protein: CASSSGTMTFTF.

This clonotype was counted between two and nine times. The V call is TRBV5-4, the J call TRBJ2-7; D is perhaps TRBD1 (8 bases). The CDR3 loop spans 14 amino acids. Trimming took off 4 bases at V and 6 bases at J, with 17 bases between the two ends. Per germline, CDR1 SGHNT and CDR2 YYREEE (reference sequence). The CDR3 protein is CASSVGQGGTEQYF. The CDR3 DNA reads as TGTGCCAGCAGCGTCGGACAGGGAGGGACCGAGCAGTACTTC.

This clonotype was observed at least ten times. The J gene is TRBJ2-5, the V gene TRBV12-3 or TRBV12-4; 9 bases map to TRBD1. This CDR3 region has 13 residues. The ends lost 6 bases at V and 4 bases at J; junction bases unmatched: 3. CDR3 DNA: TGTGCCAGCAGCCCGGACAGGGGAGAGACCCAGTACTTC. As protein: CASSPDRGETQYF.

This clonotype was observed many times. The chain joins TRBV6-1 to TRBJ2-7; the D is unclear. The V and J ends lost 3 bases and 5 bases respectively, with 5 bases between them. In germline, CDR1 is MNHNS, CDR2 SASEGT. This CDR3 comprises 11 residues. Here the CDR3 reads CASSDNDEQYF. The CDR3 nucleotides read TGTGCCAGCAGTGATAACGACGAGCAGTACTTC.

The sample holds many counts of this clonotype. V is TRBV6-1 and J is TRBJ2-1; D gene unclear. The CDR3 is made up of 15 amino acids. Trimming left V 5 bases short and J 0 bases short, with 11 bases between. Germline V lookup: CDR1 MNHNS, CDR2 SASEGT. In DNA, the CDR3 is TGTGCCAGCAGTACCTTACCCAGCTCCTACAATGAGCAGTTCTTC. Protein: CASSTLPSSYNEQFF.

The chain has TRBV19 and TRBJ2-1; TRBD2 agrees at 14 bases. The J segment lost 8 bases and the V segment lost 3 bases, leaving 15 bases of the junction unmatched. Germline lookup yields CDR1 LNHDA and CDR2 SQIVND (reference sequence). CDR3 length equals 19 residues. The CDR3 sequence: CASSMNGRLAGGNRDEQFF. In DNA, the CDR3 is TGTGCCAGTAGTATGAACGGTAGACTAGCGGGGGGGAATCGGGATGAGCAGTTCTTC.

J is TRBJ1-2 and V is TRBV5-6; weak D call: TRBD1 (5 bases). The germline CDR1 and CDR2 sequences are SGHDT and YYEEEE. V was shortened by 9 bases and J by 4 bases, with 13 bases between the two germline ends. This CDR3 has 12 amino acids. As DNA, the CDR3 is TGTGCCACCGCCCAGGGATCCTATGGCTACACCTTC. Translating it yields CATAQGSYGYTF.

This chain joins TRBV4-1 and TRBJ1-2; D gene uncertain. The CDR3 extends over 11 amino acids. Germline lookup yields CDR1 MGHRA and CDR2 YSYEKL. Trimming cost V 2 bases and J 8 bases, with 6 bases left between them. In DNA, the CDR3 is TGCGCCAGCAGCCAAAGCGGAGGCTACACCTTC. This translates into CASSQSGGYTF.

In this sample, this clonotype turned up many times. The CDR3 DNA reads TGTGCCAGCAGTTACTTTGCCTCACTCAAAGGGATACCCTACAATGAGCAGTTCTTC. Translation gives CASSYFASLKGIPYNEQFF. The chain uses TRBV6-5 and TRBJ2-1; D is unclear. This CDR3 spans 19 amino acids. The V and J ends lost 1 base and 2 bases respectively, with 21 bases between them. The V gene's germline CDR1 is MNHEY and CDR2 SVGAGI.

This clonotype was seen a handful of times. V and J are TRBV6-4 and TRBJ2-1; unclear D gene. V lost 4 bases to trimming and J lost 7 bases, with 14 bases between them. This CDR3 region has 14 residues. The V gene's germline CDR1 is MRHNA and CDR2 SNTAGT. This CDR3 is CASSGKPTGNEQFF. The CDR3 nucleotides are TGTGCCAGCAGTGGCAAACCAACTGGGAATGAGCAGTTCTTC.

The V call is TRBV5-4, the J call TRBJ2-2; D perhaps matches TRBD1 (7 bases). This CDR3 has 17 amino acids. Between the trimmed V and J ends, which lost 3 bases and 1 base, there was a span of 16 bases. Germline V CDR1 and CDR2: SGHNT, YYREEE (reference sequence). The CDR3 nucleotides read TGTGCCAGCAGCTCCCCTTCGGGGGACAGGAACACCGGGGAGCTGTTTTTT. Its protein is CASSSPSGDRNTGELFF.

This clonotype came up many times. The chain couples TRBV29-1 to TRBJ1-2; D may be TRBD1 (6 bases). This CDR3 contains 11 residues. The germline gives CDR1 SQVTM, CDR2 ANQGSEA. Trimming shortened V by 4 bases and J by 7 bases, and 10 bases separated the two germline ends. The CDR3 coding sequence is TGCAGCGTTGTGGGGGCGGGTGGCTACACCTTC. This gives the protein CSVVGAGGYTF.

This clonotype has at least ten counts. The rearrangement uses TRBV19 and TRBJ1-5; no reliable D call. V was clipped by 0 bases and J by 11 bases, with 11 bases between them. The CDR3 contains 13 residues. From germline, CDR1 is LNHDA and CDR2 SQIVND (reference sequence). The CDR3 coding sequence is TGTGCCAGTAGTATAGATCTCTGGGAAGCCCAGCATTTT. It encodes CASSIDLWEAQHF.

This clonotype appeared a few times. This rearrangement joins TRBV23-1 to TRBJ2-3, with TRBD2 identical over 8 bases. TRBV23-1 is known as an ORF, though its function is uncertain. The trim removed 4 bases at V and 3 bases at J, leaving 6 bases unmatched. CDR3 length equals 15 residues. The CDR3 here is CASSPAGGFTDTQYF. CDR3 coding DNA: TGCGCCAGCAGTCCCGCGGGAGGTTTTACAGATACGCAGTATTTT.

In DNA form, the CDR3 reads TGTGCCAGCAGCAAAGATCAGCCCCAGCATTTT. It yields the protein CASSKDQPQHF. V usage is TRBV21-1 and J usage is TRBJ1-5. TRBV21-1 is classified as a pseudogene. The CDR3 has 11 residues.

There are many counts of this clonotype. The chain has TRBV6-5 and TRBJ1-5; no firm D call. This CDR3 has 14 amino acids. Germline lookup yields CDR1 MNHEY and CDR2 SVGAGI. Deletions cut 2 bases from V and 0 bases from J, with 5 bases between. DNA of the CDR3: TGTGCCAGCAGTTACGCGGATAGCAATCAGCCCCAGCATTTT. Protein product: CASSYADSNQPQHF.

The chain joins TRBV2 to TRBJ2-2, with 7 bases lining up with TRBD1. Per germline, CDR1 SNHLY and CDR2 FYNNEI. The CDR3 consists of 15 residues. Trimming took 6 bases from V and 6 from J; bases not matched to a gene: 10. CDR3 in DNA: TGTGCCAGCAGCACCCGGGACAGTTCCGCCGGGGAGCTGTTTTTT. Translation: CASSTRDSSAGELFF.

This clonotype was detected only a few times. This rearrangement joins TRBV4-1 to TRBJ2-7, with D perhaps being TRBD1 or TRBD2 (7 bases each). Germline CDR1 is MGHRA and CDR2 is YSYEKL. V was trimmed by 1 base and J by 5 bases, leaving 15 bases between them. CDR3 size: 15 residues. For the CDR3, the DNA is TGCGCCAGCAGCCAAGCAGACAGGGAGGGTAACGAGCAGTACTTC. This sequence encodes CASSQADREGNEQYF.

The DNA for the CDR3 is TGTGCCAGCAGCCCGCGACTAGCGGTGAACACCGGGGAGCTGTTTTTT. Translated: CASSPRLAVNTGELFF. The V call is TRBV3-1, the J call TRBJ2-2; 9 nucleotides line up with TRBD2. Germline lookup yields CDR1 LGHDT and CDR2 YNNKEL (reference sequence). This CDR3 comprises 16 residues. Losses at the gene ends were 4 bases for V and 1 base for J; bases not matched to a gene: 4.

V is TRBV2 and J is TRBJ1-1; 8 nucleotides agree with TRBD1. CDR1 and CDR2 from the germline V gene are SNHLY and FYNNEI. The CDR3 is made up of 16 amino acids. V gave up 6 bases and J gave up 0 bases; unmatched junction bases: 9. The CDR3 DNA sequence: TGTGCCAGCAGAGACCCAGGGACAGGCATGAACACTGAAGCTTTCTTT. Its protein product is CASRDPGTGMNTEAFF.

This clonotype was seen more than once but under ten times. The chain employs TRBV12-3 or TRBV12-4 and TRBJ2-1; 8 positions match TRBD2. J was trimmed by 4 bases and V by 5 bases; bases with no gene match: 10. The CDR3 runs 16 residues. The CDR3 here is CASSPSGSLLYNEQFF. The CDR3 coding sequence is TGTGCCAGCAGTCCGAGCGGGAGTTTGTTGTACAATGAGCAGTTCTTC.

This clonotype came up a few times. The J gene is TRBJ1-4, the V gene TRBV6-6; no definite D call. This CDR3 is built from 14 residues. The V gene lost 2 bases and the J gene lost 0 bases, with 4 bases spanning the gap. The germline CDR1 and CDR2 sequences are MNHNY and SVGAGI (reference sequence). The DNA of the CDR3 is TGTGCCAGCAGTTACATAACAACTAATGAAAAACTGTTTTTT. This sequence encodes CASSYITTNEKLFF.